Shown below are 30 T cell receptor beta chains from a single sample sequenced in a study of blood T cell repertoires in COVID-19. The table came from immunoSEQ multiplex PCR; TCRdb's copy has only in-frame clones and leaves some out. The sample carries roughly 150,000 clones, 83% recorded once. The source material was peripheral blood. Receptors originate from a woman of 80 years or more with acute or convalescent COVID-19.

The genes are TRBV5-6 and TRBJ2-5; TRBD1 matches at 7 bases. V lost 4 bases to trimming and J lost 5 bases; unmatched junction nucleotides: 11. Germline CDR1 is SGHDT and CDR2 is YYEEEE. CDR3 length equals 15 residues. Here the CDR3 reads CASSVQGRLGETQYF. In nucleotides, the CDR3 is TGTGCCAGCAGCGTACAGGGGCGCCTGGGGGAGACCCAGTACTTC.

The V gene is TRBV19, the J gene TRBJ2-3; tentatively, D is TRBD2 (5 bases). Germline CDR1 reads LNHDA; CDR2 reads SQIVND (reference sequence). The CDR3 consists of 16 residues. V lost 5 bases to trimming and J lost 1 base, with 16 bases between them. For the CDR3, the DNA is TGTGCCAGTAGTCCCCGCGGGTTGGCGGGCACAGATACGCAGTATTTT. Amino acid sequence: CASSPRGLAGTDTQYF.

The chain combines TRBV9 with TRBJ2-7, with D possibly matching TRBD1 (6 bases). Trimming removed 4 bases from V and 3 bases from J, with 17 bases in between. This CDR3 is 15 amino acids long. Germline V lookup: CDR1 SGDLS, CDR2 YYNGEE. The CDR3 reads CASSPGAGAFYEQYF. CDR3 bases: TGTGCCAGCAGCCCTGGGGCAGGGGCCTTCTACGAGCAGTACTTC.

This clone is a singleton in its sample. Germline and junction disagree at one end, which may indicate a read error. The rearrangement joins TRBV28 to TRBJ2-5; no clear D gene. Germline V gives CDR1 MDHEN, CDR2 SYDVKM. This CDR3 region has 13 residues. The CDR3 protein is CASSSPMTDKEDF. The CDR3 DNA is TGTGCCAGCAGTTCTCCAATGACTGATAAAGAGGACTTC.

The chain combines TRBV5-4 with TRBJ1-5, with 7 bases aligning to TRBD1. Germline trimming cut 2 bases from V and 5 bases from J; bases unmatched to any gene: 7. The length of the CDR3 is 15 residues. From germline, CDR1 is SGHNT and CDR2 YYREEE (reference sequence). CDR3 DNA: TGTGCCAGCAGCTTCCCGGACAGGATGGATCAGCCCCAGCATTTT. Residues: CASSFPDRMDQPQHF. Based on the CDR3 plus reference TRBV5-4 and TRBJ1-5, the full variable domain is ETGVTQSPTHLIKTRGQQVTLRCSSQSGHNTVSWYQQALGQGPQFIFQYYREEENGRGNFPPRFSGLQFPNYSSELNVNALELDDSALYLCASSFPDRMDQPQHFGDGTRLSIL.

J is TRBJ1-2 and V is TRBV5-6; D may be TRBD1 (5 bases). Germline assignment: CDR1 SGHDT and CDR2 YYEEEE. The CDR3 totals 14 residues. Trimming pared 3 bases from V and 4 bases from J, leaving 13 bases between. This CDR3 reads CASSSLDRSYGYTF. In DNA, the CDR3 is TGTGCCAGCAGCTCCCTAGACAGAAGCTATGGCTACACCTTC.

The chain combines TRBV7-2 with TRBJ1-6; perhaps TRBD1 as D (5 bases). Trimming took off 2 bases at V and 4 bases at J, with 18 bases between the two ends. CDR1 and CDR2 from the germline V gene are SGHTA and FQGNSA. This CDR3 is built from 18 residues. DNA for the CDR3: TGTGCCAGCAGCTTAAAAGGGTTGGGGGGGGGATATAATTCACCCCTCCACTTT. Translation: CASSLKGLGGGYNSPLHF.

The V and J genes are TRBV5-1 and TRBJ2-2; maybe TRBD1 (5 bases). Between the trimmed V and J ends, which lost 5 bases and 6 bases, there was a span of 17 bases. Germline V gene sequence: CDR1 SGHRS, CDR2 YFSETQ. The length of the CDR3 is 15 residues. This chain's CDR3 is CASSQGRSSAGELFF. The CDR3 coding sequence is TGCGCCAGCAGTCAGGGTAGGAGTTCCGCCGGGGAGCTGTTTTTT. The whole variable domain, remainder taken from reference TRBV5-1 and TRBJ2-2, is KAGVTQTPRYLIKTRGQQVTLSCSPISGHRSVSWYQQTPGQGLQFLFEYFSETQRNKGNFPGRFSGRQFSNSRSEMNVSTLELGDSALYLCASSQGRSSAGELFFGEGSRLTVL.

The chain joins TRBV21-1 to TRBJ1-4; the listed D gene, TRBD1, was not tested against the DNA. TRBV21-1 has pseudogene status. The CDR3 has 18 amino acids. CDR3 sequence: CASTYGTGGYATNEKLFF. As DNA, the CDR3 is TGTGCCAGCACCTACGGGACAGGGGGCTATGCAACTAATGAAAAACTGTTTTTT.

This clone is a singleton in its sample. The rearrangement links TRBV30 to TRBJ1-5, with TRBD1 matching over 8 bases. This CDR3 is 16 amino acids long. Unmatched junction bases numbered 8, after V lost 2 bases and J lost 2 bases. Germline assignment: CDR1 GTSNPN and CDR2 SVGIG (reference sequence). The CDR3 coding sequence is TGTGCCTGGAGTACGGACAGGGCGGCGGGCAATCAGCCCCAGCATTTT. Protein sequence: CAWSTDRAAGNQPQHF.

The V call is TRBV15, the J call TRBJ2-1; D not certain. This CDR3 contains 15 residues. Germline V gene sequence: CDR1 LNHNV, CDR2 YYDKDF (reference sequence). Trimming shortened V by 5 bases and J by 5 bases, and 16 bases separated the two germline ends. DNA of the CDR3: TGTGCCACCAGCTTGTCCGGTCTCCCTAACAATGAGCAGTTCTTC. This translates into CATSLSGLPNNEQFF.

V is TRBV18 and J is TRBJ2-3; 9 bases match TRBD2. Germline V gene data show CDR1 as KGHSH and CDR2 as LQKENI. V gave up 6 bases and J gave up 1 base; unmatched junction bases: 20. The CDR3 has 20 amino acids. The CDR3 nucleotides read TGTGCCAGCTCTCCCGGCGGCAGGGCTACTAGCGGGTCCCGCACAGATACGCAGTATTTT. Residues: CASSPGGRATSGSRTDTQYF.

V is TRBV7-2 and J is TRBJ2-7; no clear D gene. The V gene's germline CDR1 is SGHTA and CDR2 FQGNSA. The CDR3 runs 16 residues. The V end was cut by 4 bases, the J end by 1 base, with 17 bases between. The CDR3 DNA follows: TGTGCCAGCAGCTCCCGCCGAAAAGACACGTCCTACGAGCAGTACTTC. Amino acids: CASSSRRKDTSYEQYF. Full variable domain (rest looked up from reference TRBV7-2 and TRBJ2-7): GAGVSQSPSNKVTEKGKDVELRCDPISGHTALYWYRQSLGQGLEFLIYFQGNSAPDKSGLPSDRFSAERTGGSVSTLTIQRTQQEDSAVYLCASSSRRKDTSYEQYFGPGTRLTVT.

This clone was observed a few times. The chain links TRBV28 to TRBJ1-4; D is unclear. The CDR3 contains 15 residues. CDR1 is MDHEN and CDR2 is SYDVKM in the germline V gene. The V end was cut by 3 bases, the J end by 8 bases, with 16 bases between. The CDR3 nucleotides are TGTGCCAGCAGTTTTCCCTCGCCCTCCGGGGAAAAACTGTTTTTT. Amino acid sequence: CASSFPSPSGEKLFF.

In its sample, this clone was seen a few times. The rearrangement uses TRBV9 and TRBJ2-4, with 8 bases aligning to TRBD1. The germline V gene encodes CDR1 SGDLS and CDR2 YYNGEE. V lost 3 bases and J lost 2; bases outside the gene matches: 10. The CDR3 is 17 residues long. CDR3 sequence (DNA): TGTGCCAGCAGCGATTGGACAGGGAAGTTACCCAAAAACATTCAGTACTTC. This encodes CASSDWTGKLPKNIQYF.

J is TRBJ2-1 and V is TRBV29-1; TRBD2 is a possible D gene (5 bases). The V end lost 6 bases, the J end lost 9 bases, and 18 bases lay between the germline ends. The CDR3 extends over 13 amino acids. CDR1 SQVTM and CDR2 ANQGSEA come from the germline V gene. The CDR3 here is CSVDRESGSEQFF. Here the CDR3 DNA reads TGCAGCGTGGACCGCGAGTCGGGGTCTGAGCAGTTCTTC.

In its sample, this clone was seen a few times. CDR3: CASSKLATSTDTQYF. The CDR3 DNA is TGTGCCAGCAGTAAACTAGCGACTAGCACAGATACGCAGTATTTT. This rearrangement joins TRBV2 to TRBJ2-3, with TRBD2 matching over 7 bases. V lost 5 bases, J lost 0 bases, and 5 bases stayed unmatched. The CDR3 length is 15 residues. Germline CDR1 and CDR2: SNHLY and FYNNEI.

The chain links TRBV5-6 to TRBJ1-3, with D hard to call. The CDR3 totals 15 residues. Germline CDR1 is SGHDT and CDR2 is YYEEEE. The germline V and J ends were trimmed by 0 bases and 0 bases, with 7 bases remaining between them. The DNA for the CDR3 is TGTGCCAGCAGCTTGGCGACTGGCTCTGGAAACACCATATATTTT. The encoded protein is CASSLATGSGNTIYF.

This sequence joins TRBV12-3 or TRBV12-4 and TRBJ2-2, with TRBD2 matching 7 bases. Unmatched junction bases numbered 3, after V lost 11 bases and J lost 0 bases. The CDR3 extends over 13 amino acids. CDR3 DNA sequence: TGTGCCGGGGGAGGGTCGAACACCGGGGAGCTGTTTTTT. Translating gives CAGGGSNTGELFF.

This chain joins TRBV11-2 and TRBJ2-3; D not certain. The V and J ends lost 1 base and 0 bases respectively, with 11 bases between them. Germline values: CDR1 SGHAT, CDR2 FQNNGV. This CDR3 is built from 16 residues. CDR3 in amino acids: CASSLVVGPSTDTQYF. The CDR3 bases are TGTGCCAGCAGCTTAGTAGTGGGCCCTAGCACAGATACGCAGTATTTT. Full variable domain (remainder filled in from reference TRBV11-2 and TRBJ2-3): EAGVAQSPRYKIIEKRQSVAFWCNPISGHATLYWYQQILGQGPKLLIQFQNNGVVDDSQLPKDRFSAERLKGVDSTLKIQPAKLEDSAVYLCASSLVVGPSTDTQYFGPGTRLTVL.

The chain links TRBV5-8 to TRBJ2-7; a weak D match, TRBD2 (7 bases). The CDR3 has 16 amino acids. Trimming shortened V by 4 bases and J by 2 bases, and 19 bases separated the two germline ends. CDR1 and CDR2 (germline): SGHTS, YDEGEE. The CDR3 DNA sequence: TGTGCCAGCAGCGGGGGGGCTAGCGGAGCCACCTACGAGCAGTACTTC. Translated: CASSGGASGATYEQYF. Using reference TRBV5-8 and TRBJ2-7 for the parts outside the CDR3, the full variable domain is EAGVTQSPTHLIKTRGQQATLRCSPISGHTSVYWYQQALGLGLQFLLWYDEGEERNRGNFPPRFSGRQFPNYSSELNVNALELEDSALYLCASSGGASGATYEQYFGPGTRLTVT.

The J gene is TRBJ1-4, the V gene TRBV28; 7 bases match TRBD1. This CDR3 has 14 residues. V dropped 4 bases and J dropped 4; count of bases not matched to a gene: 3. Germline-derived CDR1 and CDR2 are MDHEN and SYDVKM. CDR3 sequence: CASSSGQLNEKLFF. The CDR3 region has the DNA TGTGCCAGCAGTTCGGGACAGCTTAATGAAAAACTGTTTTTT.

This clone was seen a single time. The V and J genes are TRBV5-5 and TRBJ1-5, with D maybe TRBD1 (6 bases). V was cut by 1 base and J by 5 bases, with 10 bases left in between. CDR3 length: 14 residues. CDR1 and CDR2 (germline): SGHKS, YYEKEE (reference sequence). The CDR3 sequence: CASSLSAGDQPQHF. The CDR3 DNA sequence: TGTGCCAGCAGCTTGTCGGCAGGGGATCAGCCCCAGCATTTT.

The rearrangement links TRBV6-2 or TRBV6-3 to TRBJ2-5, with 14 bases that match TRBD2. V was clipped by 3 bases and J by 5 bases; unmatched bases: 8. Germline V gene lookup returns CDR1 MNHEY and CDR2 SVGEGT. This CDR3 is built from 17 residues. The CDR3 nucleotides are TGTGCCAGCAGTTATAGACTAGCGGGAGGGCACGGGGAGACCCAGTACTTC. This sequence encodes CASSYRLAGGHGETQYF.

This sequence joins TRBV25-1 and TRBJ1-3; tentative D call: TRBD1 (5 bases). The CDR3 runs to 14 residues. The germline V and J ends were trimmed by 4 bases and 3 bases, with 10 bases remaining between them. From germline, CDR1 is MGHDK and CDR2 SYGVNS. The DNA of the CDR3 is TGTGCCAGCAGTGGCCCGGGGGTTGGAAACACCATATATTTT. Encoded protein: CASSGPGVGNTIYF.

This clone has more than one count but fewer than ten. The chain joins TRBV18 to TRBJ1-3, with D perhaps TRBD1 (5 bases). Trimming took 0 bases from V and 4 from J, leaving 10 bases between them. The CDR3 spans 15 residues. CDR1 and CDR2 (germline): KGHSH, LQKENI. The DNA of the CDR3 is TGTGCCAGCTCACCACCGAACAGGCCCGGAAACACCATATATTTT. Protein sequence: CASSPPNRPGNTIYF.

This chain joins TRBV19 and TRBJ1-2; D remains ambiguous. Per the germline V gene, CDR1 is LNHDA and CDR2 is SQIVND (reference sequence). The CDR3 sequence is 15 residues long. Trimming removed 6 bases from V and 8 bases from J, with 22 bases in between. The CDR3 reads CASSHRRSLESGYTF. The DNA of the CDR3 is TGTGCCAGTAGCCATCGCAGGTCCCTTGAGAGCGGCTACACCTTC.

This clone was observed a few times. V and J are TRBV27 and TRBJ1-3; no firm D call. The CDR3 length is 15 residues. Germline CDR1 MNHEY, CDR2 SMNVEV (reference sequence). V was shortened by 6 bases and J by 1 base, with 13 bases between the two germline ends. Here the CDR3 reads CASRSDGGSGNTIYF. Written as DNA, the CDR3 is TGTGCCAGCAGATCTGACGGAGGATCTGGAAACACCATATATTTT.

This chain connects TRBV24-1 to TRBJ2-1; 7 bases line up with TRBD1. Germline V gene data show CDR1 as KGHDR and CDR2 as SFDVKD. J was trimmed by 5 bases and V by 4 bases; bases with no gene match: 10. CDR3 size: 16 residues. As DNA, the CDR3 is TGTGCCACCAGTGAATCCGGGACAGTTAGACACAATGAGCAGTTCTTC. Amino acid sequence: CATSESGTVRHNEQFF.

The chain combines TRBV11-2 with TRBJ1-4, with D possibly TRBD1 on 5 matching bases. The CDR3 is 14 amino acids. Trimming left V 5 bases short and J 5 bases short, with 12 bases between. Germline lookup yields CDR1 SGHAT and CDR2 FQNNGV. The CDR3 DNA is TGTGCCAGCAGCCGACGCGGGGGAAATGAAAAACTGTTTTTT. Translating gives CASSRRGGNEKLFF. The full variable domain, completed using reference TRBV11-2 and TRBJ1-4, is EAGVAQSPRYKIIEKRQSVAFWCNPISGHATLYWYQQILGQGPKLLIQFQNNGVVDDSQLPKDRFSAERLKGVDSTLKIQPAKLEDSAVYLCASSRRGGNEKLFFGSGTQLSVL.